Described below is a single T cell receptor (beta chain) sequence and its context. No antigen is known for it. Expressed TCRB transcripts were sequenced, since all the RNA that had been isolated was reverse transcribed. Data came from immunoSEQ multiplex PCR; TCRdb stores just in-frame clones and leaves some out. The table records 95,000 to 150,000 clones, 16% of them present only once. Sorting based on CD45RO/CCR7/CD25/CD127/CD95/CD27 separated CD4+ naive, central memory, regulatory and stem cell-like memory cells. Every sorted population was more than 98% pure. This record comes from a study of beta chain features in type 1 diabetes. Study conclusions and caveats: Equally in patients and controls, shorter templates might have been favored by PCR. Shorter TCRB CDR3s, moderately but significantly so, were found in Type 1 diabetes patients in all four CD4+ subsets.

Germline V gives CDR1 SGHRS, CDR2 YFSETQ. The CDR3 is 16 residues long. With 4 bases clipped from V and 4 bases from J, the junction kept 8 bases outside the gene matches. The clonotype comes from a man aged 25 to 40 with type 1 diabetes. The chain joins TRBV5-1 to TRBJ2-5, with 12 bases aligning to TRBD1. The sample was central memory CD4+ T cells from blood. The CDR3 bases are TGCGCCAGCAGCCGGGGACAGGGGGCAGGAGGAGAGACCCAGTACTTC. This sequence encodes CASSRGQGAGGETQYF.